These 30 T cell receptor beta chains came from one sample sequenced in a study of cytomegalovirus exposure and HLA in healthy donors. Repertoires were generated with immunoSEQ multiplex PCR, while TCRdb's copy carries only in-frame clones and drops some. The sample includes roughly 220,000 clones, about 90% of them seen just once. The sequencing input was PBMCs. These receptors were taken from a woman under 30 in good health and CMV-seronegative.

The V gene is TRBV4-1, the J gene TRBJ1-2; possibly TRBD1 for D (6 bases). The CDR3 extends over 15 amino acids. Germline loops: CDR1 MGHRA, CDR2 YSYEKL. Trimming cost V 6 bases and J 0 bases, with 14 bases left between them. The CDR3 spells CASRKQGTANYGYTF. The CDR3 DNA is TGCGCCAGCAGAAAACAGGGCACCGCTAACTATGGCTACACCTTC.

The rearrangement links TRBV10-1 to TRBJ1-1; no clear D gene. CDR1 is WNHNN and CDR2 is SYGVQD in the germline V gene (reference sequence). Trimming took 5 bases from V and 0 from J, leaving 10 bases between them. This CDR3 comprises 14 residues. The CDR3 sequence is CASSPRLMNTEAFF. CDR3 sequence (DNA): TGCGCCAGCAGTCCCAGGCTGATGAACACTGAAGCTTTCTTT.

The CDR3 DNA is TGTGCCAGCGCCCGATTTACTCGGGGTGGCTACACCTTC. Protein product: CASARFTRGGYTF. V and J are TRBV6-5 and TRBJ1-2; D is uncertain. The germline CDR1 and CDR2 sequences are MNHEY and SVGAGI. V lost 8 bases to trimming and J lost 7 bases, with 17 bases between them. CDR3 length: 13 residues.

This chain joins TRBV5-1 and TRBJ1-6; 10 bases line up with TRBD1. The germline CDR1 and CDR2 sequences are SGHRS and YFSETQ. Trimming took 4 bases from V and 10 from J; bases not matched to a gene: 8. This CDR3 comprises 15 residues. The chain's CDR3 is CASSLIGTGDSPLHF. The CDR3 coding sequence is TGCGCCAGCAGCCTCATCGGGACAGGGGACTCACCCCTCCACTTT.

This rearrangement joins TRBV4-1 to TRBJ2-3; a possible D gene is TRBD2 (7 bases). V shed 2 bases and J shed 1 base, with 13 bases lying between them. The germline gives CDR1 MGHRA, CDR2 YSYEKL. This CDR3 comprises 16 residues. CDR3 sequence reads: CASSQYGGPRTDTQYF. The DNA of the CDR3 is TGCGCCAGCAGCCAATACGGGGGGCCTCGCACAGATACGCAGTATTTT.

In its sample, this clone was seen a few times. This chain joins TRBV11-2 and TRBJ2-5; 9 bases are shared with TRBD2. J gave up 2 bases and V 4 bases, and 8 bases lay outside the gene matches. Germline values: CDR1 SGHAT, CDR2 FQNNGV. The CDR3 contains 16 residues. The DNA for the CDR3 is TGTGCCAGCAGCTGGAGACTAGCGGCTTTTCAAGAGACCCAGTACTTC. Protein product: CASSWRLAAFQETQYF.

The J gene is TRBJ2-5, the V gene TRBV9; TRBD1 matches at 9 bases. The germline V gene has CDR1 SGDLS and CDR2 YYNGEE. The CDR3 has 15 residues. J lost 1 base, V lost 3 bases, and 4 bases had no gene match. As DNA, the CDR3 is TGTGCCAGCAGCGCCCGGGACAGGGTCCAAGAGACCCAGTACTTC. Translating gives CASSARDRVQETQYF.

This sequence joins TRBV9 and TRBJ2-2; D perhaps matches TRBD2 (5 bases). CDR3 length: 13 amino acids. The germline V gene encodes CDR1 SGDLS and CDR2 YYNGEE. V lost 0 bases to trimming and J lost 5 bases, with 5 bases between them. The CDR3 sequence: CASSVGGTGELFF. The CDR3 DNA reads TGTGCCAGCAGCGTAGGCGGGACCGGGGAGCTGTTTTTT.

The rearrangement uses TRBV5-1 and TRBJ2-1, with 8 bases aligning to TRBD1. CDR1 is SGHRS and CDR2 is YFSETQ in the germline V gene. The CDR3 length is 15 residues. The V segment lost 3 bases and the J segment 0 bases; nucleotides outside the gene matches: 2. The CDR3: CASSSTGGSYNEQFF. In DNA form, the CDR3 reads TGCGCCAGCAGCTCCACAGGGGGCTCCTACAATGAGCAGTTCTTC.

This sequence joins TRBV29-1 and TRBJ1-1; 8 bases are a match to TRBD1. This CDR3 has 14 amino acids. Trimming took 5 bases from V and 5 from J; bases not matched to a gene: 10. The germline CDR1 and CDR2 sequences are SQVTM and ANQGSEA. The CDR3 loop is CSVSFGQGPTEAFF. CDR3 coding DNA: TGCAGCGTTTCATTCGGACAGGGACCGACTGAAGCTTTCTTT.

The gene calls are TRBV25-1 and TRBJ1-1; D is unclear. The CDR3 extends over 12 amino acids. The V and J ends lost 8 bases and 1 base respectively, with 8 bases between them. Germline values: CDR1 MGHDK, CDR2 SYGVNS. The CDR3 reads CASRDWNTEAFF. DNA of the CDR3: TGTGCCAGCCGAGATTGGAACACTGAAGCTTTCTTT.

This rearrangement joins TRBV27 to TRBJ2-4, with D possibly matching TRBD1 (5 bases). Germline-derived CDR1 and CDR2 are MNHEY and SMNVEV (reference sequence). This CDR3 is 12 amino acids long. Trimming left V 3 bases short and J 6 bases short, with 6 bases between. For the CDR3, the DNA is TGTGCCAGCAGTTTTAGGGGAAACATTCAGTACTTC. The encoded protein is CASSFRGNIQYF.

The gene calls are TRBV18 and TRBJ2-7, with D perhaps TRBD2 (5 bases). V shed 9 bases and J shed 3 bases, with 12 bases lying between them. Germline-derived CDR1 and CDR2 are KGHSH and LQKENI. The CDR3 consists of 12 residues. CDR3: CASQAEGYEQYF. The CDR3 coding sequence is TGTGCCAGTCAAGCTGAGGGCTACGAGCAGTACTTC. Using reference TRBV18 and TRBJ2-7 for the parts outside the CDR3, the full variable domain is NAGVMQNPRHLVRRRGQEARLRCSPMKGHSHVYWYRQLPEEGLKFMVYLQKENIIDESGMPKERFSAEFPKEGPSILRIQQVVRGDSAAYFCASQAEGYEQYFGPGTRLTVT.

This clone occurred once. CDR3 DNA sequence: TGTGCCAGCAGCTTGACAGGGGGAAATGAGCAGTTCTTC. This encodes CASSLTGGNEQFF. The chain recombines TRBV7-8 with TRBJ2-1, with TRBD1 identical over 9 bases. Germline V gene sequence: CDR1 SGHVS, CDR2 FQNEAQ. Trimming cost V 3 bases and J 7 bases; bases outside gene matches: 1. The CDR3 contains 13 residues.

Only a few counts were recorded for this clone. J is TRBJ2-1 and V is TRBV12-5, with 15 bases aligning to TRBD2. The CDR3 is 18 amino acids. Germline assignment: CDR1 LGHNT and CDR2 FRNRAP. The V gene end was trimmed by 5 bases and the J gene end by 2 bases; junction bases not matched to a gene: 7. The CDR3 DNA is TGTGCTAGTGGTCTCGGGACTAGCGGGAGGATCACCTACAATGAGCAGTTCTTC. Amino acid sequence: CASGLGTSGRITYNEQFF.

The chain joins TRBV28 to TRBJ2-6; D is undetermined. The CDR3 loop spans 15 amino acids. Trimming pared 6 bases from V and 1 base from J, leaving 10 bases between. CDR1 MDHEN and CDR2 SYDVKM come from the germline V gene. CDR3 coding DNA: TGTGCCAGCAGCGCCCAACGGTCTGGGGCCAACGTCCTGACTTTC. Amino acids: CASSAQRSGANVLTF.

The chain recombines TRBV2 with TRBJ1-1; D ambiguous. CDR3 length: 15 residues. The germline V gene has CDR1 SNHLY and CDR2 FYNNEI. Trimming took 3 bases from V and 5 from J, leaving 16 bases between them. The CDR3 loop is CASSELFRVYTEAFF. In DNA form, the CDR3 reads TGTGCCAGCAGTGAGCTTTTTCGGGTTTATACTGAAGCTTTCTTT.

The rearrangement uses TRBV30 and TRBJ2-1, with 11 bases lining up with TRBD2. The V gene end was trimmed by 4 bases and the J gene end by 9 bases; junction bases not matched to a gene: 8. From germline, CDR1 is GTSNPN and CDR2 SVGIG (reference sequence). The CDR3 has 14 residues. This CDR3 reads CAWIAGGRIGEQFF. CDR3 nucleotide sequence: TGTGCCTGGATAGCGGGAGGGCGGATAGGTGAGCAGTTCTTC.

This clone came up once. The CDR3 DNA sequence: TGTGCCAGCAGCCCCCGGACTAGCGTCAGGGGTAATGAGCAGTTCTTC. Translation gives CASSPRTSVRGNEQFF. The chain carries TRBV11-2 and TRBJ2-1, with 9 nucleotides matching TRBD2. Germline V CDR1 and CDR2: SGHAT, FQNNGV. The ends lost 5 bases at V and 7 bases at J; junction bases unmatched: 12. The CDR3 has 16 amino acids.

The J gene is TRBJ1-1, the V gene TRBV25-1, with 9 bases aligning to TRBD1. Trimming at V came to 4 bases and at J to 5 bases, leaving 5 bases not matched to a gene. The CDR3 extends over 14 amino acids. Germline-derived CDR1 and CDR2 are MGHDK and SYGVNS. CDR3 sequence: CASSGYRGRTEAFF. In nucleotides, the CDR3 is TGTGCCAGCAGTGGATACAGGGGGCGGACTGAAGCTTTCTTT.

A few counts support this clone. The chain uses TRBV5-1 and TRBJ2-7; 8 bases match TRBD2. The germline gives CDR1 SGHRS, CDR2 YFSETQ. CDR3 size: 13 residues. J lost 1 base, V lost 7 bases, and 4 bases had no gene match. The CDR3 region has the DNA TGCGCCAGCGGAGGGACTAGATCCTACGAGCAGTACTTC. Its translation: CASGGTRSYEQYF.

The genes are TRBV27 and TRBJ1-6, with D unclear. With 10 bases removed from V and 3 bases from J, the gap between germline ends came to 22 bases. The CDR3 contains 17 residues. Germline V gives CDR1 MNHEY, CDR2 SMNVEV (reference sequence). The CDR3 DNA reads TGTGCCACCGCTTTCGGGATCCAAACGTACTATAATTCACCCCTCCACTTT. Residues: CATAFGIQTYYNSPLHF.

The chain is built from TRBV6-1 and TRBJ2-7; TRBD1 matches 7 bases. The V segment lost 1 base and the J segment 6 bases; nucleotides outside the gene matches: 3. CDR1 and CDR2 (germline): MNHNS, SASEGT. This CDR3 is 13 amino acids long. CDR3 coding DNA: TGTGCCAGCAGTGAAGATGACAGGGCCGAGCAGTACTTC. As protein: CASSEDDRAEQYF.

The chain is built from TRBV28 and TRBJ1-1, with D unresolved. The V end lost 3 bases, the J end lost 1 base, and 9 bases lay between the germline ends. The CDR3 runs 14 residues. In germline, CDR1 is MDHEN, CDR2 SYDVKM. CDR3 bases: TGTGCCAGCAGTTTTTACAGACGGAACACTGAAGCTTTCTTT. Translated: CASSFYRRNTEAFF.

The chain employs TRBV5-6 and TRBJ2-3, with D hard to call. The CDR3 length is 13 residues. Germline V gives CDR1 SGHDT, CDR2 YYEEEE. The ends were cut back, 8 bases at V and 2 bases at J, with 12 bases in the middle. The CDR3 sequence: CASPRRFTDTQYF. CDR3 sequence (DNA): TGTGCCAGTCCGCGCAGGTTCACAGATACGCAGTATTTT.

As concerns this clone: Other DNA sequences of this sample code for an identical CDR3. The gene calls are TRBV6-5 and TRBJ1-1, with D hard to call. Germline CDR1 is MNHEY and CDR2 is SVGAGI. This CDR3 has 13 amino acids. The ends were cut back, 8 bases at V and 1 base at J, with 11 bases in the middle. The CDR3 sequence: CASSSQANTEAFF. Here the CDR3 DNA reads TGTGCCAGCTCATCTCAGGCGAACACTGAAGCTTTCTTT.

The chain couples TRBV2 to TRBJ2-3, with 10 bases lining up with TRBD1. The CDR3 consists of 14 residues. Unmatched junction bases numbered 16, after V lost 8 bases and J lost 14 bases. Germline V lookup: CDR1 SNHLY, CDR2 FYNNEI. The CDR3 spells CASGEDRGRFRWYF. The CDR3 DNA reads as TGTGCCAGCGGGGAGGACAGGGGGAGATTTAGGTGGTATTTT.

V usage is TRBV28 and J usage is TRBJ1-1; no definite D call. Germline values: CDR1 MDHEN, CDR2 SYDVKM. V was trimmed by 2 bases and J by 6 bases, leaving 16 bases between them. CDR3 length: 15 amino acids. CDR3: CASSLVTGRRPEAFF. The CDR3 DNA sequence: TGTGCCAGCAGTTTAGTGACCGGTCGGAGGCCTGAAGCTTTCTTT.

This clone was counted only a few times. The chain combines TRBV5-4 with TRBJ1-6; a weak D match, TRBD1 (5 bases). Germline lookup yields CDR1 SGHNT and CDR2 YYREEE (reference sequence). CDR3 length: 15 residues. The V end was cut by 2 bases, the J end by 7 bases, with 13 bases between. As DNA, the CDR3 is TGTGCCAGCAGCTTCTCGGGGGGGTTCAATTCACCCCTCCACTTT. This codes for CASSFSGGFNSPLHF. The full variable domain, in which reference TRBV5-4 and TRBJ1-6 provide the parts outside the CDR3, is ETGVTQSPTHLIKTRGQQVTLRCSSQSGHNTVSWYQQALGQGPQFIFQYYREEENGRGNFPPRFSGLQFPNYSSELNVNALELDDSALYLCASSFSGGFNSPLHFGNGTRLTVT.

J is TRBJ2-7 and V is TRBV7-3; D is uncertain. Trimming removed 1 base at V and 1 base at J, with 11 bases between. The CDR3 contains 15 residues. The germline V gene encodes CDR1 SGHTA and CDR2 FQGTGA. CDR3 nucleotide sequence: TGTGCCAGCAGCTTAAGGTTGGGCACTTCCTACGAGCAGTACTTC. Its translation: CASSLRLGTSYEQYF.